This entry lists 11 T cell receptor beta chains sequenced from one sample in a study of identical twins. TCRdb reanalysed the 5' RACE reads using MiXCR and keeps one entry per CDR3 protein. The table includes approximately 630,000 distinct CDR3 sequences, roughly 7.2% detected once. These data also featured in a second study, about yellow fever vaccine responses in identical twins.

The sequencing sample was made of PBMCs. The receptors originated from a woman under 30 in good health.

The V and J genes are TRBV21-1 and TRBJ2-6. TRBV21-1 is tagged as a pseudogene. The length of the CDR3 is 15 residues. The CDR3 DNA reads as TGTGCCAGCAGCGAAAGCCCCTCTGGGGCCAACGTCCTGACTTTC. Its protein is CASSESPSGANVLTF.

This clonotype was seen many times. V usage is TRBV12-3 or TRBV12-4 and J usage is TRBJ2-7, with D unclear. Trimming removed 3 bases at V and 7 bases at J, with 7 bases between. CDR3 length: 11 residues. The chain's CDR3 is CASSLTEEQYF. CDR3 sequence (DNA): TGTGCCAGCAGTTTGACGGAGGAGCAGTACTTC.

This sequence joins TRBV29-1 and TRBJ2-3, with D perhaps matching TRBD2 (6 bases). Germline values: CDR1 SQVTM, CDR2 ANQGSEA. This CDR3 has 14 amino acids. Trimming shortened V by 4 bases and J by 6 bases, and 17 bases separated the two germline ends. The CDR3 DNA reads TGCAGCGTTGCACATCCGGGGGAGTGGGATACGCAGTATTTT. Translation gives CSVAHPGEWDTQYF.

Many counts were recorded for this clonotype. The rearrangement links TRBV10-3 to TRBJ1-2, with 10 positions matching TRBD1. V dropped 3 bases and J dropped 0; count of bases not matched to a gene: 7. This CDR3 comprises 17 residues. Germline V gene sequence: CDR1 ENHRY, CDR2 SYGVKD. Here the CDR3 DNA reads TGTGCCATCAGTGATCCCGGGACAGGGGTGTCTAACTATGGCTACACCTTC. Encoded protein: CAISDPGTGVSNYGYTF.

The chain joins TRBV15 to TRBJ2-7; D is perhaps TRBD1 (7 bases). CDR3 length: 15 residues. V was trimmed by 3 bases and J by 3 bases, leaving 15 bases between them. Germline-derived CDR1 and CDR2 are LNHNV and YYDKDF (reference sequence). The CDR3 sequence is CATSSDREEYYEQYF. The CDR3 nucleotides are TGTGCCACCAGCAGTGACAGGGAGGAATACTACGAGCAGTACTTC.

This clonotype occurred many times. The CDR3 nucleotides are TGCGCCAGCAGCTTGAGGGGAGCATACACAGATACGCAGTATTTT. Translating it yields CASSLRGAYTDTQYF. The chain has TRBV5-1 and TRBJ2-3, with D perhaps matching TRBD1 or TRBD2 (5 bases each). Trimming took off 1 base at V and 2 bases at J, with 11 bases between the two ends. CDR1 and CDR2 (germline): SGHRS, YFSETQ. The CDR3 covers 15 residues.

This clonotype was found a few times. The chain recombines TRBV7-9 with TRBJ2-1; unclear D gene. The germline CDR1 and CDR2 sequences are SEHNR and FQNEAQ (reference sequence). CDR3 length: 14 residues. Trimming cost V 1 base and J 5 bases, with 9 bases left between them. CDR3 sequence reads: CASSLETENNEQFF. The CDR3 nucleotides are TGTGCCAGCAGCTTAGAGACGGAGAACAATGAGCAGTTCTTC.

This clonotype was detected a few times. V usage is TRBV12-3 or TRBV12-4 and J usage is TRBJ2-6, with a possible D match to TRBD1 (6 bases). There are 16 residues in the CDR3. Trimming took off 6 bases at V and 2 bases at J, with 14 bases between the two ends. The CDR3 sequence is CASSPPRGPGANVLTF. The CDR3 region has the DNA TGTGCCAGCAGCCCCCCCAGGGGCCCTGGGGCCAACGTCCTGACTTTC.

This clonotype came up a few times. The chain combines TRBV27 with TRBJ2-7, with 8 bases matching TRBD2. The V gene end was trimmed by 6 bases and the J gene end by 4 bases; junction bases not matched to a gene: 8. The CDR3 covers 14 residues. Looked up from germline, CDR1 is MNHEY and CDR2 is SMNVEV (reference sequence). Here the CDR3 DNA reads TGTGCCAGCAGGGGAGGCGCTAGCGGGTACGAGCAGTACGTC. Protein product: CASRGGASGYEQYV.

This clonotype was observed at least ten times. The CDR3 sequence is CASSTGPSYNEQFF. CDR3 nucleotide sequence: TGTGCCAGCTCAACGGGACCTTCCTACAATGAGCAGTTCTTC. This chain connects TRBV18 to TRBJ2-1; D may correspond to TRBD1 or TRBD2 (5 bases each). The CDR3 covers 14 residues. V was cut by 5 bases and J by 1 base, with 9 bases left in between. Germline V gene sequence: CDR1 KGHSH, CDR2 LQKENI.

The chain has TRBV6-1 and TRBJ1-5, with TRBD1 as a possible D gene (6 bases). V was clipped by 4 bases and J by 9 bases, with 10 bases between them. The CDR3 is made up of 12 amino acids. The germline gives CDR1 MNHNS, CDR2 SASEGT. The CDR3 sequence: CASSGPRGPQHF. The DNA of the CDR3 is TGTGCCAGCAGTGGACCCAGGGGGCCCCAGCATTTT.